This record covers a single T cell receptor beta chain. The target of this receptor is not known. No much larger clone is present one base from it, and per-base qualities are unavailable. This entry is derived from a study of blood T cell repertoires in COVID-19 (dated by TCRdb to about 2020). As for the study more broadly: Collaborator samples came from the United States, Italy and Spain and covered acute and convalescent phases of COVID-19. The prospective study material was composed of cDNA or gDNA derived from T cells, B-cell-depleted T cells, or PBMCs. Deeply sampled blood TCRbeta repertoires from subjects exposed to, actively infected with, or recovered from COVID-19 were included in the dataset. The repertoires were released in a freely available public database intended as a resource for research on the immune response to SARS-CoV-2. The samples were drawn from two sources: the first 160 participants of the ongoing ImmuneRACE study, and some 1,300 subjects contributed by 6 global collaborators. Sample metadata almost always included a de-identified subject ID, COVID-19 status, age in years and sex. Where available, HLA class I and class II types were obtained from metadata supplied by the sample provider rather than from assay-based typing.

CDR1 and CDR2 were assigned from the germline V gene (reference sequence) as MNHEY and SMNVEV. V is shortened by 2 bases, J by 14 bases, and the region joining them spans 25 bases. Inclusive of the bounding cysteine and phenylalanine, the CDR3 is 17 residues long. Only the CDR3 region is kept as DNA, spanning 51 bases read in frame from base 1. The immunoSEQ Assay, a bias-controlled multiplex PCR, was used to amplify TCRbeta CDR3 regions from genomic DNA. The study's processing was this. Nucleated cell counts per sample were estimated from amplification of reference gene primers within the assay. To quantify the absolute abundance of each unique TCRbeta CDR3 rearrangement, sequence reads were collapsed and filtered. For each sample, productive Simpson clonality was calculated as the square root of Simpson's diversity index over productive rearrangements. Drawn from immuneACCESS, this table holds only the in-frame rearrangements with V and J called that TCRdb kept. Clones are partly lost; checked studies trace under half to an unresolved V gene and leave the rest unexplained. D and trimming come from the DNA, and the V and J calls and clone size come from that table. Across this sample there are about 320,000 clones, with about 85% seen only once. Jointly, the top ten make up around 1.9% of the sample.

Study-wide findings and limitations: Clinical and demographic metadata were provided uncurated, with the amount varying by source and participant.

In the prospective study, participants were roughly 18 to 89 years old, resided in about two dozen geographic areas of the United States, and were enrolled through a virtual design. In the prospective study, cohorts were assigned on the basis of participant-reported clinical history obtained from a screening survey and a study questionnaire. Exposed participants were defined as having been in contact with someone with a PCR-confirmed or clinician-diagnosed COVID-19 case within 2 weeks of study entry. In the prospective study, whole blood, serum and a nasopharyngeal or oropharyngeal swab were collected from each participant by mobile phlebotomists. Participants in the prospective study had the option to provide additional blood draws and questionnaires over an approximately two-month period. Blood samples from the prospective study were shipped frozen or at room temperature prior to DNA extraction.

The TCR sequence derives from a woman under 40 who had been exposed to COVID-19. This chain joins TRBV27 to TRBJ1-6; the D gene identity is not certain. The sequenced sample was PBMCs or T cells enriched from blood (not recorded which). The bases read TGTGCCAGCAGTTTAAATGGGCAGTTAAGCCCTATATACACCCTCCACTTT. Its amino acids are CASSLNGQLSPIYTLHF.